This TCR beta chain originates from a study of blood T cell repertoires in COVID-19. As for the study in general: PBMCs, B-cell-depleted T cells, or T cells provided the cDNA or gDNA that made up the material.

TCRdb's table, derived via immunoSEQ multiplex PCR, lists solely in-frame clones and lacks some. The profile covers roughly 180,000 clones, with less than 85% appearing a single time and around 18% taken by the ten largest. Individuals aged about 18 to 100 years were recruited from 24 US areas. Which cohort a participant joined came from the clinical history participants gave. Cohort 3 recovery required two negative PCRs, clearance, or symptom resolution. This clone was recorded once. The germline CDR1 and CDR2 sequences are MDHEN and SYDVKM. The CDR3 has 14 amino acids. The V and J ends lost 7 bases and 2 bases, in that order; junction bases with no gene match: 6.

The material sequenced was PBMCs or T cells enriched from blood (not recorded which). This receptor was obtained from a man between 60 and 75 years old who had recovered from COVID-19. The chain has TRBV28 and TRBJ2-7, with 9 bases fitting TRBD2. The CDR3, as DNA: TGTGCCAGCAAGCCGGGACTAGCAACCTACGAGCAGTACTTC. This gives the protein CASKPGLATYEQYF. Based on the CDR3 plus reference TRBV28 and TRBJ2-7, the full variable domain is DVKVTQSSRYLVKRTGEKVFLECVQDMDHENMFWYRQDPGLGLRLIYFSYDVKMKEKGDIPEGYSVSREKKERFSLILESASTNQTSMYLCASKPGLATYEQYFGPGTRLTVT.